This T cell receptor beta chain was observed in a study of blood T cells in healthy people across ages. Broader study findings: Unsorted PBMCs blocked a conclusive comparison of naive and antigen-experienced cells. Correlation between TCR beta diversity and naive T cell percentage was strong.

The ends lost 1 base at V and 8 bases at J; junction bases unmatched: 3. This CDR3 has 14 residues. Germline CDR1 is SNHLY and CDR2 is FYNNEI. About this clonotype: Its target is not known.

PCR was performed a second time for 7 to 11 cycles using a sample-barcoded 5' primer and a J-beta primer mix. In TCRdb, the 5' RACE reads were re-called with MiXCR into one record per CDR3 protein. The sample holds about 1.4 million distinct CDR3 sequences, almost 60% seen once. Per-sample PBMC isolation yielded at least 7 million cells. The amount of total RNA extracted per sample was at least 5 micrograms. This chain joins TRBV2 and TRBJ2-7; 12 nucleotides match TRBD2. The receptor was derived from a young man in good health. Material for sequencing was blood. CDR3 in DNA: TGTGCCAGCAGTGAAGGACTAGCGGGAGAGCAGCAGTACTTC. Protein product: CASSEGLAGEQQYF. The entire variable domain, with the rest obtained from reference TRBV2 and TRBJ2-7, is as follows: EPEVTQTPSHQVTQMGQEVILRCVPISNHLYFYWYRQILGQKVEFLVSFYNNEISEKSEIFDDQFSVERPDGSNFTLKIRSTKLEDSAMYFCASSEGLAGEQQYFGPGTRLTVT.